This T cell receptor (beta chain) was observed in a study of T cells expressing NK-cell markers. Whole-study context: TCR beta repertoires came from sorted CD3+CD56+NKG2C+, CD3+CD56+NKG2C- and CD3+CD56-NKG2C+ T cells.

Points from the study as a whole: In about six donors, dominant CD3+CD56+NKG2C+ clonotypes ranked among the top 10 CD8+ clonotypes. Expanded NKG2C+ T cell clones had unclear HCMV specificity. Several donors' CD3+CD56-NKG2C+ cells were dominated by the same clonotypes.

TCRdb reanalyzed the 5' RACE reads and collapses them to one entry per CDR3 protein, without DNA. Its clone listing holds roughly 120,000 distinct CDR3 sequences. This CDR3 is built from 18 residues. About this clonotype itself: Its antigen is unknown.

The TCR comes from a woman aged 18-70 years in good health. The chain carries TRBV23-1 and TRBJ1-5; TCRdb indicates TRBD1, and absent DNA this call remains unverified. TRBV23-1 has ORF status, its function being uncertain. The sequenced material came from blood T cells: a sorted CD56 or NKG2C T cell subset, CD4+ or CD8+ T cells, or bulk PBMC T cells (not recorded which). The CDR3 is CASSHPGQAYYSNQPQHF.